This T cell receptor beta chain was captured in a study of cytomegalovirus exposure and HLA in healthy donors. Overall study findings and caveats: Later genetic work tied a missense DCLRE1C variant to beta-chain V and J trimming.

A multiplex PCR was run with 60 Vbeta primers and 13 Jbeta primers. Original analysis: The count from a later analysis was some 83 million unique TCR beta chains, about 10 million of them shared. Clones were sequenced by immunoSEQ multiplex PCR, and TCRdb holds only the in-frame ones, with some missing. The V and J calls and the clone size are those of that table, but D and trimming were determined from the DNA. This table holds about 160,000 clones. Notes on this clone: Its antigen remains unknown.

V shed 4 bases and J 10 bases; nucleotides not matched to a gene: 15. In germline, CDR1 is MDHEN, CDR2 SYDVKM. The CDR3 has 16 amino acids. V and J are TRBV28 and TRBJ1-5; the match to TRBD1 covers 8 bases. Sequencing input: PBMCs. The sequence was collected from a man aged 30 to 45 in good health and CMV-seronegative. This CDR3 is CASSSETGARRSPQHF. CDR3 coding DNA: TGTGCCAGCAGTTCAGAGACAGGGGCAAGGAGGAGTCCCCAGCATTTT. Filled out from reference TRBV28 and TRBJ1-5, the complete variable domain reads DVKVTQSSRYLVKRTGEKVFLECVQDMDHENMFWYRQDPGLGLRLIYFSYDVKMKEKGDIPEGYSVSREKKERFSLILESASTNQTSMYLCASSSETGARRSPQHFGDGTRLSIL.